This is a list of T cell receptor beta chains from one sample in a study of cytomegalovirus exposure and HLA in healthy donors. Data came from immunoSEQ multiplex PCR; TCRdb stores just in-frame clones and leaves some out. The sample holds 80,000 to 100,000 clones; around nine tenths are singletons and the top ten take roughly 3.8%. Sequences were obtained from PBMCs. These receptors were obtained from a woman aged 25 to 39 in good health and CMV-seronegative. Both conserved end residues are part of each CDR3. A D gene is named only where the DNA matches it firmly. Clone size, where shown, is once, few, many, or a class for clones that have expanded.

J | size | D | V | DNA | CDR3
TRBJ2-1 | few | TRBD2 | TRBV10-3 | TGTGCCGCTTCGAGCTGGACTAGCGGGCGTAATGAGCAGTTCTTC | CAASSWTSGRNEQFF
TRBJ2-3 | NA | NA | TRBV5-6 | TGTGCCAGCAGCTTGGCTGGGCCGTTTAGAACAGATACGCAGTATTTT | CASSLAGPFRTDTQYF
TRBJ2-3 | NA | TRBD2 | TRBV6-5 | TGTGCCAGCAGCCTACTAGCGGAGAATGCAGATACGCAGTATTTT | CASSLLAENADTQYF
TRBJ1-1 | NA | TRBD1 | TRBV10-3 | TGTGCCATCAGTGACGGACAGGGAAGGGGGAACACTGAAGCTTTCTTT | CAISDGQGRGNTEAFF
TRBJ1-1 | NA | NA | TRBV12-5 | TGTGCTAGTGGTTCGCGGGACGGGTGGACTGAAGCTTTCTTT | CASGSRDGWTEAFF
TRBJ1-1 | NA | NA | TRBV6-5 | TGTGCCAGCACCCTAACGGTTAACACTGAAGCTTTCTTT | CASTLTVNTEAFF
TRBJ1-1 | once | TRBD1 | TRBV9 | TGTGCCAGCAGTAAATCAGGGGGTCTCATGAACACTGAAGCTTTCTTT | CASSKSGGLMNTEAFF
TRBJ2-3 | once | NA | TRBV18 | TGTGCCAGCTCACCGGAGGCCACAGCGACAGATACGCAGTATTTT | CASSPEATATDTQYF
TRBJ2-3 | NA | TRBD2 | TRBV9 | TGTGCCAGCAGCGTGACTAGCGGGAGATTCGATACGCAGTATTTT | CASSVTSGRFDTQYF
TRBJ2-6 | NA | NA | TRBV7-9 | TGTGCCAGCAGCTTCGACACAGCTCGTGGGGCCAACGTCCTGACTTTC | CASSFDTARGANVLTF
TRBJ2-5 | NA | TRBD2 | TRBV13 | TGTGCCAGCAGCTTAGGGCTAGCGGGGGAAGAGACCCAGTACTTC | CASSLGLAGEETQYF
TRBJ2-5 | once | TRBD1 | TRBV6-1 | TGTGCCATACAGTACAGGGGGTCGGAGACCCAGTACTTC | CAIQYRGSETQYF
TRBJ2-7 | NA | NA | TRBV11-2 | TGTGCCAGCAGCGCGGGCCTCTCCTACGAGCAGTACTTC | CASSAGLSYEQYF
TRBJ2-5 | once | NA | TRBV2 | TGTGCCAGCAGTGGCGATGGACAGAGAGAGACCCAGTACTTC | CASSGDGQRETQYF
TRBJ2-7 | NA | NA | TRBV15 | TGTGCCACCAGCATTTTCCGGACTCAATCCTACGAGCAGTACTTC | CATSIFRTQSYEQYF
TRBJ2-2 | NA | NA | TRBV11-3 | TGTGCCAGCAGCCCGGGACAACGAACCGGGGAGCTGTTTTTT | CASSPGQRTGELFF
TRBJ2-1 | once | TRBD2 | TRBV6-6 | TGTGCCACCTCAGGCGGGACTAGCGGGATTGATGAGCAGTTCTTC | CATSGGTSGIDEQFF
TRBJ1-2 | once | NA | TRBV5-6 | TGTGCCAGCAGCTTGGGGCCTGGCACCACGCATGGCTACACCTTC | CASSLGPGTTHGYTF
TRBJ1-2 | NA | TRBD1 | TRBV6-5 | TGTGCCAGCAGTTATCGACAGGGACTGGGTAGCGGCTACACCTTC | CASSYRQGLGSGYTF
TRBJ1-2 | NA | TRBD1 | TRBV27 | TGTGCCAGCAGTTTATCGCAGGGGGCGATTGATGGCTACACCTTC | CASSLSQGAIDGYTF
TRBJ2-7 | NA | NA | TRBV6-1 | TGTGCCAGCAGTGAAACACCATCCTACGAGCAGTACTTC | CASSETPSYEQYF
TRBJ2-5 | NA | NA | TRBV28 | TGTGCCAGCAGTTTGCGCAGGTACGAAGAGACCCAGTACTTC | CASSLRRYEETQYF
TRBJ2-2 | NA | NA | TRBV6-5 | TGTGCCAGCAGTTACTTCCTCGGGAGCCCCGGGGAGCTGTTTTTT | CASSYFLGSPGELFF
TRBJ2-7 | NA | TRBD1 | TRBV7-2 | TGTGCCAGCAGCTTAGCAAGGACAGGGGTTGGCGAGCAGTACTTC | CASSLARTGVGEQYF
TRBJ2-7 | NA | NA | TRBV11-3 | TGTGCCAGCAGCTTAGGGTCCGGGTTTGAGGTCGAGCAGTACTTC | CASSLGSGFEVEQYF
TRBJ1-4 | NA | NA | TRBV18 | TGTGCCAGCTCAGCGGCAACTAATGAAAAACTGTTTTTT | CASSAATNEKLFF
TRBJ2-1 | NA | TRBD2 | TRBV28 | TGTGCCAGCAACCCCCCTAGCGGGAGCTACAATGAGCAGTTCTTC | CASNPPSGSYNEQFF
TRBJ1-3 | NA | TRBD1 | TRBV2 | TGTGCCAGCACCGGGACAGGGGGGAGAAACACCATATATTTT | CASTGTGGRNTIYF
TRBJ1-1 | NA | NA | TRBV28 | TGTGCCAGCAGTCCACCGCACGGCGGGGCGGCCGCTTTCTTT | CASSPPHGGAAAFF
TRBJ2-2 | NA | NA | TRBV9 | TGTGCCAGCAGCGTAGTGGCTAGCAGCACCGGGGAGCTGTTTTTT | CASSVVASSTGELFF
TRBJ2-2 | NA | TRBD1 | TRBV5-5 | TGTGCCAGCAGCTTGTCTCCGGGACAGGGGGCCGGGGAGCTGTTTTTT | CASSLSPGQGAGELFF
TRBJ1-5 | NA | NA | TRBV28 | TGTGCCAGCAGTTTGACGGGTCAGCCCCAGCATTTT | CASSLTGQPQHF
TRBJ1-5 | medium-sized | TRBD1 | TRBV10-1 | TGCGCCAGCAGTGAGTCCGACAGGGCCGGTCAGCCCCAGCATTTT | CASSESDRAGQPQHF
TRBJ1-5 | few | NA | TRBV19 | TGTGCCAGTAGTAGCAGGGAGGATCAGCCCCAGCATTTT | CASSSREDQPQHF
TRBJ1-6 | once | TRBD1 | TRBV2 | TGTGCCAGCACTCCGGGACAGTTCTATAATTCACCCCTCCACTTT | CASTPGQFYNSPLHF
TRBJ1-2 | NA | TRBD1 | TRBV6-6 | TGTGCCAGCAGGCGGGACAGTATAGATGGCTACACCTTC | CASRRDSIDGYTF
TRBJ2-2 | NA | NA | TRBV2 | TGTGCCAGCAGGCAGGGGTCAGGGACCGGGGAGCTGTTTTTT | CASRQGSGTGELFF
TRBJ2-2 | NA | NA | TRBV29-1 | TGCAGCGTCCGTCAAATAGAGAACACCGGGGAGCTGTTTTTT | CSVRQIENTGELFF
TRBJ2-5 | NA | NA | TRBV5-1 | TGCGCCAGCAGCTTGGCTCAGGGGGAGACCCAGTACTTC | CASSLAQGETQYF
TRBJ2-3 | NA | TRBD2 | TRBV2 | TGTGCCAGTCATACTAGCGGGGTATACACAGATACGCAGTATTTT | CASHTSGVYTDTQYF
TRBJ2-3 | NA | NA | TRBV21-1 | TGTGCCAGCACCCCGGGACTAGGGACAGAGGGTACGCAGTATTTT | CASTPGLGTEGTQYF
TRBJ2-7 | NA | NA | TRBV19 | TGTGCCAGTAGTAGGAACAGGGAAGTCTACGAGCAGTACTTC | CASSRNREVYEQYF